Presented here are 20 T cell receptor beta chains from one specimen sequenced in a study of cytomegalovirus exposure and HLA in healthy donors. In the PCR, 60 Vbeta and 13 Jbeta primers were used. Repertoires were generated with immunoSEQ multiplex PCR, while TCRdb's copy carries only in-frame clones and drops some. Seen here are about 170,000 clones, approximately 70% observed once, and the top ten hold under 7%. The material sequenced was PBMCs. These receptors were taken from a woman between 18 and 29 years old in good health and CMV-seropositive.

This chain uses TRBV5-1 with TRBJ2-3, with D hard to call. Germline CDR1 and CDR2: SGHRS and YFSETQ. This CDR3 contains 15 residues. V was shortened by 3 bases and J by 2 bases, with 13 bases between the two germline ends. Here the CDR3 DNA reads TGCGCCAGCAGCTCTGAGACTGGTTTCACAGATACGCAGTATTTT. It yields the protein CASSSETGFTDTQYF.

This clone showed up just a few times. This sequence joins TRBV30 and TRBJ2-7, with TRBD1 matching over 7 bases. Trimming at V came to 8 bases and at J to 6 bases, leaving 7 bases not matched to a gene. The CDR3 has 11 amino acids. Germline V gene data show CDR1 as GTSNPN and CDR2 as SVGIG (reference sequence). The CDR3 here is CAGYRGGEQYF. The CDR3, as DNA: TGTGCCGGCTACAGGGGTGGCGAGCAGTACTTC.

As regards this clone: Other DNA sequences in the sample encode the same CDR3. The chain recombines TRBV5-1 with TRBJ1-2; D uncertain. With 0 bases removed from V and 5 bases from J, the gap between germline ends came to 8 bases. The germline V gene encodes CDR1 SGHRS and CDR2 YFSETQ. The CDR3 spans 13 residues. The CDR3 nucleotides read TGCGCCAGCAGCTTGGCAGGAGGTTATGGCTACACCTTC. Translating it yields CASSLAGGYGYTF.

The chain joins TRBV5-1 to TRBJ2-7; 9 bases line up with TRBD1. Unmatched junction bases numbered 4, after V lost 0 bases and J lost 3 bases. Germline V gives CDR1 SGHRS, CDR2 YFSETQ. CDR3 length equals 15 residues. CDR3 region: CASSLGTGVSYEQYF. As DNA, the CDR3 is TGCGCCAGCAGCTTGGGGACAGGGGTAAGCTACGAGCAGTACTTC.

The CDR3 is CASSVGATNEKLFF. CDR3 nucleotides: TGTGCCAGCAGTGTAGGAGCAACTAATGAAAAACTGTTTTTT. This rearrangement joins TRBV2 to TRBJ1-4; D is unresolved. The CDR3 loop spans 14 amino acids. The V end lost 4 bases, the J end lost 0 bases, and 6 bases lay between the germline ends. Germline CDR1 SNHLY, CDR2 FYNNEI.

The chain joins TRBV30 to TRBJ2-7, with no clear D. This CDR3 is built from 14 residues. V shed 1 base and J shed 2 bases, with 12 bases lying between them. Germline V lookup: CDR1 GTSNPN, CDR2 SVGIG (reference sequence). The CDR3 nucleotides read TGTGCCTGGAGTGCCGTCCCCTTTACCTACGAGCAGTACTTC. Translating gives CAWSAVPFTYEQYF.

This clone was picked up one time. The V gene is TRBV27, the J gene TRBJ2-7, with D possibly matching TRBD1 (6 bases). V lost 3 bases and J lost 6, with 12 bases in between. The CDR3 is 13 amino acids. In germline, CDR1 is MNHEY, CDR2 SMNVEV (reference sequence). CDR3 nucleotides: TGTGCCAGCAGTTTTAAGGGGGTTGGCGAGCAGTACTTC. This encodes CASSFKGVGEQYF.

The genes are TRBV4-1 and TRBJ2-3, with D perhaps matching TRBD1 (6 bases). Germline lookup yields CDR1 MGHRA and CDR2 YSYEKL. The CDR3 totals 16 residues. The V end lost 0 bases, the J end lost 0 bases, and 10 bases lay between the germline ends. The chain's CDR3 is CASSQEAGASTDTQYF. The CDR3 DNA reads as TGCGCCAGCAGCCAAGAAGCAGGGGCGAGCACAGATACGCAGTATTTT.

A few counts support this clone. The chain carries TRBV7-9 and TRBJ2-3; 8 bases line up with TRBD2. J gave up 1 base and V 4 bases, and 10 bases lay outside the gene matches. Per the germline V gene, CDR1 is SEHNR and CDR2 is FQNEAQ (reference sequence). The CDR3 length is 17 residues. CDR3 region: CASSSAARAGGTDTQYF. As DNA, the CDR3 is TGTGCCAGCAGCTCCGCCGCTCGAGCGGGGGGCACAGATACGCAGTATTTT. The full variable domain, completed using reference TRBV7-9 and TRBJ2-3, is DTGVSQNPRHKITKRGQNVTFRCDPISEHNRLYWYRQTLGQGPEFLTYFQNEAQLEKSRLLSDRFSAERPKGSFSTLEIQRTEQGDSAMYLCASSSAARAGGTDTQYFGPGTRLTVL.

The genes are TRBV4-3 and TRBJ2-1, with a tentative D call TRBD1 (5 bases). Per germline, CDR1 LGHNA and CDR2 YSLEER. V was pared by 2 bases and J by 4 bases, with 6 bases between. The CDR3 is 13 residues long. The CDR3 DNA reads as TGCGCCAGCAGCCAATACAGGTACAATGAGCAGTTCTTC. It specifies CASSQYRYNEQFF.

The chain couples TRBV19 to TRBJ2-1, with a weak D call TRBD1 (6 bases). The CDR3 has 14 amino acids. V dropped 5 bases and J dropped 3 bases, with 11 bases sitting between them. The germline V gene encodes CDR1 LNHDA and CDR2 SQIVND (reference sequence). The CDR3 DNA follows: TGTGCCAGTAGTTCACAGGGATTCTACAATGAGCAGTTCTTC. Protein sequence: CASSSQGFYNEQFF.

V is TRBV6-1 and J is TRBJ1-3; D is perhaps TRBD1 (5 bases). CDR1 and CDR2 (germline): MNHNS, SASEGT. The CDR3 extends over 15 amino acids. V lost 3 bases to trimming and J lost 1 base, with 10 bases between them. The CDR3 nucleotides read TGTGCCAGCAGTGACGCGACAGTGTCTGGAAACACCATATATTTT. This codes for CASSDATVSGNTIYF.

The V call is TRBV7-9, the J call TRBJ1-4; D is ambiguous. Trimming took 2 bases from V and 7 from J, leaving 20 bases between them. The CDR3 spans 17 residues. Germline V gives CDR1 SEHNR, CDR2 FQNEAQ (reference sequence). The chain's CDR3 is CASSLPLSAQKIEKLFF. The CDR3 region has the DNA TGTGCCAGCAGCTTACCCCTCTCGGCACAGAAAATTGAAAAACTGTTTTTT. Filled out from reference TRBV7-9 and TRBJ1-4, the complete variable domain reads DTGVSQNPRHKITKRGQNVTFRCDPISEHNRLYWYRQTLGQGPEFLTYFQNEAQLEKSRLLSDRFSAERPKGSFSTLEIQRTEQGDSAMYLCASSLPLSAQKIEKLFFGSGTQLSVL.

This chain connects TRBV28 to TRBJ1-2, with D unresolved. This CDR3 has 11 residues. Looked up from germline, CDR1 is MDHEN and CDR2 is SYDVKM. The V gene lost 5 bases and the J gene lost 5 bases, with 6 bases spanning the gap. CDR3 bases: TGTGCCAGCAGTCCTTCGTATGGCTACACCTTC. It is translated as CASSPSYGYTF.

This sequence joins TRBV6-5 and TRBJ1-2; possibly TRBD1 for D (5 bases). From germline, CDR1 is MNHEY and CDR2 SVGAGI. The V gene lost 4 bases and the J gene lost 4 bases, with 10 bases spanning the gap. This CDR3 contains 13 residues. The CDR3 nucleotides are TGTGCCAGCAGTTTCGACAGTGGCTATGGCTACACCTTC. Protein product: CASSFDSGYGYTF.

The chain carries TRBV7-9 and TRBJ2-7; TRBD1 matches 8 bases. The CDR3 is 13 residues long. Looked up from germline, CDR1 is SEHNR and CDR2 is FQNEAQ (reference sequence). V lost 8 bases and J lost 3; bases outside the gene matches: 6. The CDR3 reads CASEAGTGYEQYF. CDR3 sequence (DNA): TGTGCCAGCGAAGCCGGGACAGGCTACGAGCAGTACTTC.

The table lists this clone with a few counts. V gene TRBV2 combines with J gene TRBJ1-1; TRBD1 matches 10 bases. Trimming at V came to 10 bases and at J to 4 bases, leaving 9 bases not matched to a gene. This CDR3 has 14 residues. Germline V gene sequence: CDR1 SNHLY, CDR2 FYNNEI. The CDR3 DNA follows: TGTGCCACCAAAACGGACAGGGGGAGCACTGAAGCTTTCTTT. Residues: CATKTDRGSTEAFF.

The CDR3 DNA is TGTGCCAGCAGCCCGTCCGGGACAGGGGGTGAGACCCAGTACTTC. Encoded protein: CASSPSGTGGETQYF. The chain links TRBV2 to TRBJ2-5, with 11 bases lining up with TRBD1. This CDR3 has 15 residues. V lost 6 bases, J lost 5 bases, and 8 bases stayed unmatched. CDR1 is SNHLY, CDR2 FYNNEI, per germline. The whole variable domain, filled in from reference TRBV2 and TRBJ2-5, reads EPEVTQTPSHQVTQMGQEVILRCVPISNHLYFYWYRQILGQKVEFLVSFYNNEISEKSEIFDDQFSVERPDGSNFTLKIRSTKLEDSAMYFCASSPSGTGGETQYFGPGTRLLVL.

The chain links TRBV6-1 to TRBJ1-5; the D gene is possibly TRBD1 (6 bases). CDR1 and CDR2 (germline): MNHNS, SASEGT. CDR3 length: 15 residues. Trimming cost V 8 bases and J 3 bases, with 17 bases left between them. CDR3 residues: CASQQGLWNNQPQHF. In DNA form, the CDR3 reads TGTGCCAGCCAACAGGGATTGTGGAACAATCAGCCCCAGCATTTT.

This chain links TRBV6-1 with TRBJ1-5; a weak D match, TRBD1 (6 bases). This CDR3 spans 13 amino acids. The V and J ends lost 8 bases and 7 bases respectively, with 15 bases between them. Germline CDR1 MNHNS, CDR2 SASEGT. CDR3 protein: CASEGGMGQPQHF. As DNA, the CDR3 is TGTGCCAGCGAGGGGGGGATGGGACAGCCCCAGCATTTT.